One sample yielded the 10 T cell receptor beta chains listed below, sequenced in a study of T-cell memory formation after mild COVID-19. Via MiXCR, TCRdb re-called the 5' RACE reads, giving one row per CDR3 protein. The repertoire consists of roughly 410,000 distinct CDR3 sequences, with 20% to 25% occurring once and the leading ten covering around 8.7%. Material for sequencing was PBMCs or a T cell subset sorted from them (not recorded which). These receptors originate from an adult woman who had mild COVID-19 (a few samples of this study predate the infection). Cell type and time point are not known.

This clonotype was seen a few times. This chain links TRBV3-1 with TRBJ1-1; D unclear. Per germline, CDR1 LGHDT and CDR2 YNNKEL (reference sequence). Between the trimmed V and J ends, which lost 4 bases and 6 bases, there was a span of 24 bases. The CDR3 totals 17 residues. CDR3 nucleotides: TGTGCCAGCAGCCCGCCCAACCGGATCACAGTGGTCCCTGAAGCTTTCTTT. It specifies CASSPPNRITVVPEAFF.

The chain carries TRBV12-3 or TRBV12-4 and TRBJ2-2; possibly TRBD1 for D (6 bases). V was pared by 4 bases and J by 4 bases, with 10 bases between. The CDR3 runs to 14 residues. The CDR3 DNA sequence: TGTGCCAGCAGTTCGGACAGCCGCACCGGGGAGCTGTTTTTT. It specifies CASSSDSRTGELFF.

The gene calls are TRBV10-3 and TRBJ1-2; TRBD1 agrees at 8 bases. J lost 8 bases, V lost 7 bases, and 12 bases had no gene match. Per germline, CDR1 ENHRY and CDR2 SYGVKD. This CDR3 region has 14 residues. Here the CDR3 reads CAITRAGDRPGYTF. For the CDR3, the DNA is TGTGCCATCACTAGAGCCGGGGACAGGCCGGGCTACACCTTC.

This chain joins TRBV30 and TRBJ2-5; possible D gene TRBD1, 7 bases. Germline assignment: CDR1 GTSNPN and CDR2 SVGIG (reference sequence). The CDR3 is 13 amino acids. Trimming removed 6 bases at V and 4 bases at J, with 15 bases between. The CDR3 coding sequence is TGTGCCTGCAACAGGGGAGGAGGAGAGACCCAGTACTTC. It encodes CACNRGGGETQYF.

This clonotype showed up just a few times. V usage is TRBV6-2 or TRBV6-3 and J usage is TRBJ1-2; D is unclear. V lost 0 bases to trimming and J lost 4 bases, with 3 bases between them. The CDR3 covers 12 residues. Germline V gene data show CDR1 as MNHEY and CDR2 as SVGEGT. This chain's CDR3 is CASSYSFYGYTF. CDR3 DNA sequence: TGTGCCAGCAGTTACTCCTTCTATGGCTACACCTTC.

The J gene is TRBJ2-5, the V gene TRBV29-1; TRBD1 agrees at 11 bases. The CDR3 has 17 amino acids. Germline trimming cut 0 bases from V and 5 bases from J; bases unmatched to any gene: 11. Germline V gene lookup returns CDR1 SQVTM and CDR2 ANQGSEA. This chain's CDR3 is CSVEDPGQGAVWETQYF. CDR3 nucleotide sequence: TGCAGCGTTGAAGATCCTGGACAGGGGGCGGTCTGGGAGACCCAGTACTTC.

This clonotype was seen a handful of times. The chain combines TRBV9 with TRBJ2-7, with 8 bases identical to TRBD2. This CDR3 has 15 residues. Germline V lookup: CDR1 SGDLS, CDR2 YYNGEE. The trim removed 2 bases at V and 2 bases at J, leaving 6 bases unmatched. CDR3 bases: TGTGCCAGCAGCGTTGAGCCGGGACTAGCCTACGAGCAGTACTTC. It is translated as CASSVEPGLAYEQYF.

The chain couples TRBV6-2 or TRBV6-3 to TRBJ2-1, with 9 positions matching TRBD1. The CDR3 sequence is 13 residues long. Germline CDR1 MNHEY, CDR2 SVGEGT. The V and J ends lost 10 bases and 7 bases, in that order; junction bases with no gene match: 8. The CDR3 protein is CATAGQGVNEQFF. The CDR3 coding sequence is TGTGCCACCGCGGGACAGGGAGTTAATGAGCAGTTCTTC.

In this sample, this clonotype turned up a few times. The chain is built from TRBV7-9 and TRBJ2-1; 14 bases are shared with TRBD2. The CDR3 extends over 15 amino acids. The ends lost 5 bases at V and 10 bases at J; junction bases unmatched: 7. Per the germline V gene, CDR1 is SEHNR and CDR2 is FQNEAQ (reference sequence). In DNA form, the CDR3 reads TGTGCCAGCAGCATCGGGACTAGCGGGAGTGAGGAGCAGTTCTTC. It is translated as CASSIGTSGSEEQFF. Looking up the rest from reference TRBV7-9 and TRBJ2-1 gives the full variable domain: DTGVSQNPRHKITKRGQNVTFRCDPISEHNRLYWYRQTLGQGPEFLTYFQNEAQLEKSRLLSDRFSAERPKGSFSTLEIQRTEQGDSAMYLCASSIGTSGSEEQFFGPGTRLTVL.

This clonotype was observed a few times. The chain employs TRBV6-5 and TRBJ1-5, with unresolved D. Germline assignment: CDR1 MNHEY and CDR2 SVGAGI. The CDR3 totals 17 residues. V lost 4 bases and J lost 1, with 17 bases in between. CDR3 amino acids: CASSSLNPILSNQPQHF. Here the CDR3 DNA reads TGTGCCAGCAGTTCCTTAAATCCGATTTTAAGCAATCAGCCCCAGCATTTT.